This TCR beta chain was recorded in a study of blood T cells in healthy people across ages. As regards this clonotype: At one of its ends the junction is not consistent with the germline gene, which may arise from a read error.

Alongside a J-beta primer mix, a sample-barcoded 5' primer served in a second PCR lasting about 7 to 11 cycles. Each cDNA molecule received a tag from a template-switch adaptor that had 12 random nucleotides. TCRdb used MiXCR to reprocess the 5' RACE reads, holding one entry per CDR3 protein. Among about 1.1 million distinct CDR3 sequences, 35% to 40% were seen once, and the ten largest hold roughly 14%. This CDR3 is built from 14 residues. J is TRBJ2-3 and V is TRBV12-3 or TRBV12-4, with a tentative D call TRBD1 (5 bases). The sequence came from a man younger than 35 in good health. Source material: blood. The CDR3, as DNA: TGTGCCTGCAGTTTAGGTTCAGGGACAGATACGCAGTATTTT. It codes for CACSLGSGTDTQYF.